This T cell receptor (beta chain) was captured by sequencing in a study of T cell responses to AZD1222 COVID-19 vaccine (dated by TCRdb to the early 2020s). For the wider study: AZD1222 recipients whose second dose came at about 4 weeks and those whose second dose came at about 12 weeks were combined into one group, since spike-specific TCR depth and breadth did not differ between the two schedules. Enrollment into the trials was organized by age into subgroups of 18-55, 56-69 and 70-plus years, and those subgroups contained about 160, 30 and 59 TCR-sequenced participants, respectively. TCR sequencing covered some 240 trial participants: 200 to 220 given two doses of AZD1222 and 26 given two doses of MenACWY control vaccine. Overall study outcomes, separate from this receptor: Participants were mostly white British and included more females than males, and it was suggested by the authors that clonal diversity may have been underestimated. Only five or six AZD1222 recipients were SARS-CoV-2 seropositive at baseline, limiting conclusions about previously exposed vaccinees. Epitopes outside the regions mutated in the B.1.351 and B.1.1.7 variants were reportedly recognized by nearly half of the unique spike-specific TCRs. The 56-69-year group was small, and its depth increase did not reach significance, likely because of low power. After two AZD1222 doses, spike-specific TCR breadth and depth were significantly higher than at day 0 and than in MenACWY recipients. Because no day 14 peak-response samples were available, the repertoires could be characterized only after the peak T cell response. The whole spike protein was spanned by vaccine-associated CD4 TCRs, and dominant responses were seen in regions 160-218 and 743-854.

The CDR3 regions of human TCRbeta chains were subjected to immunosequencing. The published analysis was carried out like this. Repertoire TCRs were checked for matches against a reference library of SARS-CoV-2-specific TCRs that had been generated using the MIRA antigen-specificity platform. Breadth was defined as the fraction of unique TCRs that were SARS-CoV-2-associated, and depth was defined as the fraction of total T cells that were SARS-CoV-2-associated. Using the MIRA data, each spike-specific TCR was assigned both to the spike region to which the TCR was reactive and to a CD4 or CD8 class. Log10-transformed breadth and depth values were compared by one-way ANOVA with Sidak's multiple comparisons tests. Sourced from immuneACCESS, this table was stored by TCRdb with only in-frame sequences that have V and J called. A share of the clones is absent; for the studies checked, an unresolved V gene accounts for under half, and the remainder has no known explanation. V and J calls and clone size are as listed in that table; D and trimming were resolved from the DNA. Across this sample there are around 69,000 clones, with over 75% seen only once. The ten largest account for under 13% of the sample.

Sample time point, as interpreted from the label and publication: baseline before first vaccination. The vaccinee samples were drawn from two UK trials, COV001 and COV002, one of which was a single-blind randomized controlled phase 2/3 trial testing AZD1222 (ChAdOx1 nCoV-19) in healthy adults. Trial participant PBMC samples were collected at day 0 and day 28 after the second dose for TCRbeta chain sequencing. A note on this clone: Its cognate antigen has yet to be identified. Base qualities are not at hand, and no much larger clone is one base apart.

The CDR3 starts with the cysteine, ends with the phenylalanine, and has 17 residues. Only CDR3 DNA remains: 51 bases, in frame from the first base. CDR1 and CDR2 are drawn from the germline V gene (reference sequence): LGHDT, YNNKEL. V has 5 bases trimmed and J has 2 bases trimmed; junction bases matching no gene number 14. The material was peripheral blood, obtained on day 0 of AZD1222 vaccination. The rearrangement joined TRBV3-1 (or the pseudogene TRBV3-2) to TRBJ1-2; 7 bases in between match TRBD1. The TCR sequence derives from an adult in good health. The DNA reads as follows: TGTGCCAGCAGCTGGTCTTCTACACCGGGACAGAACTATGGCTACACCTTC. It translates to CASSWSSTPGQNYGYTF.